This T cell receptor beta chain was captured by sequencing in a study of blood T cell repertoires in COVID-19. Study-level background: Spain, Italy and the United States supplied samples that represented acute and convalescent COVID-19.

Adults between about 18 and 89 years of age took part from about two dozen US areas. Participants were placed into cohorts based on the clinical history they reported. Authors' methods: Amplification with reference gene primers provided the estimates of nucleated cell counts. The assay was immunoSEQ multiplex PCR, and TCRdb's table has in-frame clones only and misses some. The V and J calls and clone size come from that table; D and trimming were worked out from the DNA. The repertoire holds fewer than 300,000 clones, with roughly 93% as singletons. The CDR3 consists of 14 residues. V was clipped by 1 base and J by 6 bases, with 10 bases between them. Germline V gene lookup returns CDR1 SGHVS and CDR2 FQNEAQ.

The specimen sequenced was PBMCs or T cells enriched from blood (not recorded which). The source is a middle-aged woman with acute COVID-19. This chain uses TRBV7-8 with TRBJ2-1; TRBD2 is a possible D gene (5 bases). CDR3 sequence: CASSLVTRFNEQFF. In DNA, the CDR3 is TGTGCCAGCAGCTTAGTAACTAGGTTCAATGAGCAGTTCTTC.